What follows describes a single T cell receptor (beta chain). The source of the sample is a study of beta chain features in type 1 diabetes. Sequencing targeted expressed TCRB transcripts, as all isolated RNA had been reverse transcribed. Using immunoSEQ multiplex PCR, the repertoire was profiled, and TCRdb retains in-frame clones only, with some absent. The data show about 620,000 clones, 15% to 18% seen once. Germline-derived CDR1 and CDR2 are KGHSH and LQKENI. The V end lost 2 bases, the J end lost 1 base, and 6 bases lay between the germline ends. The CDR3 spans 15 residues. This receptor was obtained from a man younger than 35 in good health. V and J are TRBV18 and TRBJ2-6; the D call may be TRBD1 or TRBD2 (5 bases each). The specimen was naive CD4+ T cells from blood. CDR3 protein: CASSPGGSGANVLTF. The CDR3 region has the DNA TGTGCCAGCTCACCAGGGGGTTCTGGGGCCAACGTCCTGACTTTC. Full variable domain (remainder filled in from reference TRBV18 and TRBJ2-6): NAGVMQNPRHLVRRRGQEARLRCSPMKGHSHVYWYRQLPEEGLKFMVYLQKENIIDESGMPKERFSAEFPKEGPSILRIQQVVRGDSAAYFCASSPGGSGANVLTFGAGSRLTVL.